This T cell receptor (beta chain) was observed in a study of T cell changes during pregnancy in multiple sclerosis (dated by TCRdb to between 2018 and 2021). Study-wide context: Changes in the T cell repertoire over the course of pregnancy were examined in this study in women with multiple sclerosis.

As concerns this clone: This receptor's antigen is unknown. No clone much larger than this one lies a single base away; base qualities are absent.

V is shortened by 9 bases, J by 5 bases, and the region joining them spans 13 bases. From the germline V gene, CDR1 is MNHNS and CDR2 is SASEGT. There are 12 amino acids in the CDR3, from cysteine to phenylalanine inclusive. The retained sequence is limited to the CDR3, 36 bases, with the frame set at the first base. Library preparation used the immunoSEQ multiplex PCR assay. Held by TCRdb, this immuneACCESS table contains in-frame sequences only and omits some clones. Under half of the omission traces to an unresolved V gene where checked; the cause of the rest is unknown. Recorded for this sample are under 95,000 clones; about 93% of them occurred a single time. The leading ten clones occupy around 0.7% of the sample.

Sequenced material: peripheral blood, taken in the second trimester of pregnancy. The sequence came from a female donor in good health, enrolled as a control in a pregnancy study. This receptor chain uses TRBV6-1 and TRBJ2-5; a confident D gene designation cannot be given. The DNA sequence follows: TGTGCCAGTGCCAGTTTCTTGGAGACCCAGTACTTC. Its protein is CASASFLETQYF.